What follows are 6 T cell receptor beta chains derived from one specimen sequenced in a study of identical twins listed by TCRdb under 2016. Library generation was performed with 5' RACE. The reads were generated on an Illumina HiSeq 2000. In TCRdb, the public reads were trimmed at Q25 with fastp and aligned with MiXCR, with productive beta chains retained. Every entry covers one CDR3 protein and lists the most common genes and DNA from its rows. The sample table contains roughly 700,000 distinct CDR3 sequences; only one count was recorded for approximately 9% of them. The ten most abundant clones make up more than 0.75% of the sample. These sequences were also reported in another study, on yellow fever vaccine responses in identical twins.

Sequencing input: PBMCs. All receptors derive from a woman aged 18-29 years in good health.

This clonotype was detected a few times. The chain recombines TRBV2 with TRBJ2-5; D uncertain. The germline V gene has CDR1 SNHLY and CDR2 FYNNEI. The CDR3 is made up of 12 amino acids. The V end was cut by 6 bases, the J end by 0 bases, with 5 bases between. The CDR3 loop is CASRQNQETQYF. CDR3 nucleotide sequence: TGTGCCAGCAGGCAGAACCAAGAGACCCAGTACTTC.

The V gene is TRBV6-5, the J gene TRBJ2-1, with D possibly matching TRBD1 (7 bases). Trimming stripped 2 bases from V and 0 bases from J, with 14 bases between. This CDR3 is built from 17 residues. Germline values: CDR1 MNHEY, CDR2 SVGAGI. In DNA, the CDR3 is TGTGCCAGCAGTTACGGAGGGGGCTTGAGCTCCTACAATGAGCAGTTCTTC. This codes for CASSYGGGLSSYNEQFF.

CDR3 sequence: CSADRLVSYEQYF. CDR3 DNA sequence: TGCAGTGCTGACAGACTCGTCTCCTACGAGCAGTACTTC. V is TRBV20-1 and J is TRBJ2-7, with D perhaps matching TRBD1 (5 bases). CDR3 length: 13 amino acids. Deletions cut 5 bases from V and 0 bases from J, with 11 bases between. Germline loops: CDR1 DFQATT, CDR2 SNEGSKA (reference sequence).

This clonotype has only a few counts. The CDR3 region is CASSRTASSYNEQFF. CDR3 bases: TGTGCCAGCAGCCGGACCGCGAGCTCCTACAATGAGCAGTTCTTC. V usage is TRBV7-6 and J usage is TRBJ2-1; D gene unclear. Germline CDR1 reads SGHVS; CDR2 reads FNYEAQ. The CDR3 consists of 15 residues. V lost 5 bases to trimming and J lost 0 bases, with 11 bases between them.

The chain recombines TRBV12-3 or TRBV12-4 with TRBJ2-7; 10 nucleotides align to TRBD2. The V segment lost 3 bases and the J segment 7 bases; nucleotides outside the gene matches: 9. This CDR3 has 15 amino acids. The CDR3 sequence is CASSFGEREGREQYF. DNA of the CDR3: TGTGCCAGCAGTTTTGGTGAGCGGGAGGGCCGAGAGCAGTACTTC.

This clonotype was seen a handful of times. The chain is built from TRBV29-1 and TRBJ2-5; D ambiguous. Deletions cut 3 bases from V and 4 bases from J, with 12 bases between. The CDR3 extends over 13 amino acids. Germline V lookup: CDR1 SQVTM, CDR2 ANQGSEA. CDR3 bases: TGCAGCGTTGAGGGGTTTAGGAGAGAGACCCAGTACTTC. This sequence encodes CSVEGFRRETQYF.